This is a list of T cell receptor beta chains from one sample in a study of early T cells in non-severe SARS-CoV-2 infection. In TCRdb, the 5' RACE reads were re-called with MiXCR into one record per CDR3 protein. The sample holds under 70,000 distinct CDR3 sequences; over 4.5% are singletons and the top ten take approximately 3.6%. This specimen consisted of whole blood, obtained at baseline. Source of these receptors: an adult who was a healthcare worker with PCR-confirmed SARS-CoV-2 infection or an uninfected control (not recorded which). CDR3s include the opening cysteine and the closing phenylalanine or tryptophan. The order of the fields is J gene, clone size, D gene, V gene, CDR3 DNA, CDR3 protein. D genes are given only for firm matches. For some rows the clone size is stated as once, few or many, or as a class when expanded; others skip it.

TRBJ1-2,many,TRBD1,TRBV19,TGTGCCGGTCGACAGGGAGACTATGGCTACACCTTC,CAGRQGDYGYTF
TRBJ2-2,many,TRBD1,TRBV12-3/TRBV12-4,TGTGCCAGCAGTTTTTCGGGCAGGGGGCCTTCAGGTGACACCGGGGAGCTGTTTTTT,CASSFSGRGPSGDTGELFF
TRBJ2-3,many,TRBD2,TRBV7-3,TGTGCCAGCAACCTAGCGGGAGGCGCTAGCACAGATACGCAGTATTTT,CASNLAGGASTDTQYF
TRBJ1-6,many,NA,TRBV7-9,TGTGCCAGCAGCATTGGACAGATAAATTCACCCCTCCATTTT,CASSIGQINSPLHF
TRBJ2-3,many,TRBD1,TRBV6-5,TGTGCCAGCAGTACGAGGGACAGAATCACAGATACGCAGTATTTT,CASSTRDRITDTQYF
TRBJ1-2,few,TRBD1,TRBV20-1,TGCAGTGCTAGATCCAAGGGACAGGGGCGTGAATACACCTTC,CSARSKGQGREYTF
TRBJ1-4,many,TRBD1,TRBV29-1,TGCAGCGCCGGGACAGTAGCTGAAAAACTGTTTTTT,CSAGTVAEKLFF
TRBJ2-3,NA,TRBD2,TRBV7-2,TGTGCCAGCAGCTTACGCGGGAGCAGCACAGATACGCAGTATTTT,CASSLRGSSTDTQYF
TRBJ2-5,many,NA,TRBV28,TGTGCCAGCAGTTTAAGGACAAGGGGAGAGACCCAGTACTTC,CASSLRTRGETQYF
TRBJ2-5,few,TRBD1,TRBV28,TGTGCCAGCAGTTTGGGGGCAGGGGGTGAGACCCAGTACTTC,CASSLGAGGETQYF
TRBJ1-1,NA,NA,TRBV5-1,TGCGCCAGCAGCCCTCTAGGCCGCCAGAACACTGAAGCTTTCTTT,CASSPLGRQNTEAFF
TRBJ1-2,few,TRBD1,TRBV28,TGTGCCAGCCGTTTAGAGGGGGCTCTTCTCCTCACCTTC,CASRLEGALLLTF
TRBJ2-7,many,NA,TRBV5-5,TGTGCCAGCAGCTTGGCAGGGGACCACGAGCAGTACTTC,CASSLAGDHEQYF
TRBJ2-5,many,NA,TRBV12-3/TRBV12-4,TGTGCCAGCAGTGCGGGCCGGGGGACAGAGACCCAGTACTTC,CASSAGRGTETQYF
TRBJ1-5,few,TRBD1,TRBV12-3/TRBV12-4,TGTGCCAGCACTAAGGACGCAGGGGGCTTTCAGCCCCAGCATTTT,CASTKDAGGFQPQHF
TRBJ1-5,NA,NA,TRBV12-3/TRBV12-4,TGTGCCAGCAGTTTCGGGCAGGCCAATCAGCCCCAGCATTTT,CASSFGQANQPQHF
TRBJ2-1,many,NA,TRBV4-2,TGTGCCAGCAGCCCATTACCTTGGGATGAGCAGTTCTTC,CASSPLPWDEQFF
TRBJ2-4,NA,NA,TRBV7-2,TGTGCCAGCAGCTTAAATTGGGGGAGGAGCATTCAGTACTTC,CASSLNWGRSIQYF
TRBJ2-5,many,TRBD2,TRBV28,TGTGCCAGCAGTCCGGGTCTCCTAGCGGGAGGATCGGAGACCCAGTACTTC,CASSPGLLAGGSETQYF
TRBJ2-3,many,TRBD2,TRBV5-1,TGCGCCAGCAGCCCGGCGGGAGGTGTTACGCAGTATTTT,CASSPAGGVTQYF
TRBJ2-7,many,NA,TRBV6-2/TRBV6-3,TGTGCCAGCAGTTACTCCCACACGGGGAGCTCCTACGAGCAGTACTTC,CASSYSHTGSSYEQYF
TRBJ2-1,many,TRBD2,TRBV11-2,TGTGCCAGCAGCTCCATCGCGGGAGACAATGAGCAGTTCTTC,CASSSIAGDNEQFF
TRBJ2-5,few,TRBD1,TRBV7-3,TGTGCCAGCAGCTTGACAGGGGGCCCTCCTCAAGAGACCCAGTACTTC,CASSLTGGPPQETQYF
TRBJ2-2,many,NA,TRBV6-5,TGTGCCAGCAGGCCCGGACGGAACACCGGGGAGCTGTTTTTT,CASRPGRNTGELFF
TRBJ2-7,few,NA,TRBV14,TGTGCCAGCAGCCAAGGGACAGTTCAGTACTTC,CASSQGTVQYF
TRBJ2-7,few,NA,TRBV5-1,TGCGCCAGCAGTTTAGGGCGGGGTAACTACGAGCAGTACTTC,CASSLGRGNYEQYF
TRBJ2-7,many,NA,TRBV28,TGTGCCAGCAGTCCCCTGGACAGCTACGAGCAGTACTTC,CASSPLDSYEQYF
TRBJ2-1,many,NA,TRBV7-9,TGTGCCAGCAGCTTAGCAGGTGCCATATCCTCCTACAATGAGCAGTTCTTC,CASSLAGAISSYNEQFF
TRBJ2-1,many,TRBD1,TRBV12-3/TRBV12-4,TGTGCCAGCAGTCAGGGACAGCAGTACAATGAGCAGTTCTTC,CASSQGQQYNEQFF
TRBJ2-5,NA,NA,TRBV5-1,TGCGCCAGCAGCCCCGGGTATCAGGGTAGCACCCAAGAGACCCAGTACTTC,CASSPGYQGSTQETQYF
TRBJ2-3,NA,NA,TRBV11-2,TGTGCCAGCAGCTTTTTTGGGAGTATTAGCACAGATACGCAGTATTTT,CASSFFGSISTDTQYF
TRBJ2-7,few,TRBD2,TRBV7-9,TGTGCCAGCAGCGCTAACGCGGGGGGCCTCTACGAGCAGTACTTC,CASSANAGGLYEQYF
TRBJ2-6,many,TRBD1,TRBV10-3,TGTGCCATCAGTGGAACAGGGGTTGCCTCTGGGGCCAACGTCCTGACTTTC,CAISGTGVASGANVLTF
TRBJ2-7,many,NA,TRBV20-1,TGCAGTGCTGGACGAGGCGGAACTACCTACGAGCAGTACTTC,CSAGRGGTTYEQYF
TRBJ2-1,few,NA,TRBV20-1,TGCAGTGCTCCTCGGGGGGAGCAGTTCTTC,CSAPRGEQFF
TRBJ2-7,many,TRBD2,TRBV7-2,TGTGCCAGCAGCTTGACTAGCGGGGGATTCTACGAGCAGTACTTC,CASSLTSGGFYEQYF
TRBJ2-3,many,NA,TRBV3-1,TGTGCCAGCAGCCAAGCGGGATTCGTACTCCGGGCAGATACGCAGTATTTT,CASSQAGFVLRADTQYF
TRBJ2-2,medium-sized,NA,TRBV7-7,TGTGCCAGCAGCTTAGTTTCGGGGACCGGGGAGCTGTTTTTT,CASSLVSGTGELFF
TRBJ1-5,many,NA,TRBV20-1,TGCAGTGCTAGAGGGTTCCGGGCGACTGGCAATCAGCCCCAGCATTTT,CSARGFRATGNQPQHF
TRBJ2-7,NA,NA,TRBV11-2,TGTGCCAGCAGCCCCACGAACAGGGCCTACGAGCAGTACTTC,CASSPTNRAYEQYF
TRBJ1-5,many,NA,TRBV23-1,TGCGCCAGCAGGACTTTCGGGGGAAGCAATCAGCCCCAGCATTTT,CASRTFGGSNQPQHF
TRBJ2-1,many,TRBD1,TRBV27,TGTGCCAGCAGTCCACCCACAGGGGGCTTTGAGCAGTTCTTC,CASSPPTGGFEQFF
TRBJ1-6,NA,NA,TRBV12-3/TRBV12-4,TGTGCCAGCCGCCCTTGGGATTCACCCCTCCACTTT,CASRPWDSPLHF
TRBJ2-3,NA,NA,TRBV7-3,TGTGCCAGCAGCTTAGAAGGGCAGGCGCAGTATTTT,CASSLEGQAQYF
TRBJ2-2,many,TRBD1,TRBV24-1,TGTGCCACCAGTGGCCCGCGGACAGGGGGCATCACCGGGGAGCTGTTTTTT,CATSGPRTGGITGELFF
TRBJ1-2,many,TRBD1,TRBV12-3/TRBV12-4,TGTGCCAGCAGTTTTGCCAGGGGGAGCTATGGCTACACCTTC,CASSFARGSYGYTF
TRBJ2-7,many,TRBD1,TRBV20-1,TGCAGTGCTCCGGGACAGTGGGCCTACGAGCAGTACTTC,CSAPGQWAYEQYF
TRBJ2-2,many,NA,TRBV6-5,TGTGCCAGCAGTTACTTCAGGGGTCACGGGGAGCTGTTTTTT,CASSYFRGHGELFF
TRBJ2-1,many,TRBD2,TRBV20-1,TGCAGTGCTAGTAGCGGGAGGGCCGAATCCTACAATGAGCAGTTCTTC,CSASSGRAESYNEQFF
TRBJ1-2,many,NA,TRBV28,TGTGCCAGCAGCCACAGGTCCCCCTATGGCTACACCTTC,CASSHRSPYGYTF
TRBJ1-1,many,NA,TRBV27,TGTGCCAGCAGTTTAAGTGGAGGGGTGAACACTGAAGCTTTCTTT,CASSLSGGVNTEAFF
TRBJ1-2,many,NA,TRBV7-2,TGTGCCAGCAGCTCTAGTTCAGGGGCGGGCTATGGCTACACCTTC,CASSSSSGAGYGYTF
TRBJ2-3,many,TRBD2,TRBV19,TGTGCCAGTAGGGATAGCGGGGCCACAGATACGCAGTATTTT,CASRDSGATDTQYF
TRBJ1-5,NA,NA,TRBV7-2,TGTGCCAGCAGCAACAGGTTCGGGCAGCCCCAGCATTTT,CASSNRFGQPQHF
TRBJ2-7,many,NA,TRBV28,TGTGCCAGCAGTTTATCCTCCGAGCAGTACTTC,CASSLSSEQYF
TRBJ1-5,many,NA,TRBV6-2/TRBV6-3,TGTGCCAGCAGACCCACAGGGCGAAATCAGCCCCAGCATTTT,CASRPTGRNQPQHF
TRBJ2-5,many,TRBD2,TRBV29-1,TGCAGCGTGAGGGATACTAGCGGAGAGTACTTC,CSVRDTSGEYF
TRBJ2-7,many,NA,TRBV28,TGTGCCAGCAGTTCGAGCGCTTACGAGCAGTACTTC,CASSSSAYEQYF
TRBJ2-5,few,NA,TRBV19,TGTGCCAGTAGTCCCTATCGAACGACTCAACTCCCAGAGACCCAGTACTTC,CASSPYRTTQLPETQYF